One and the same sample provided the 26 T cell receptor beta chains below, sequenced in a study of PD-1 blockade in classical Hodgkin lymphoma. The patients all showed relapse after autologous stem cell transplantation, while their brentuximab vedotin exposure varied. The protocol was immunoSEQ multiplex PCR, while the TCRdb copy is restricted to in-frame clones and leaves out a portion. The sample has 90,000 to 95,000 clones; about 88% are singletons. The sample here was peripheral blood mononuclear cells (PBMCs), taken before the second cycle of nivolumab. The source is a human donor with classical Hodgkin lymphoma.

V gene TRBV28 combines with J gene TRBJ2-5, with 7 bases identical to TRBD2. Germline V lookup: CDR1 MDHEN, CDR2 SYDVKM. Trimming removed 6 bases from V and 1 base from J; junction bases left unmatched: 2. The CDR3 length is 13 residues. CDR3 bases: TGTGCCAGCAGGCGGGGGTTCCAAGAGACCCAGTACTTC. Translating it yields CASRRGFQETQYF.

The V and J genes are TRBV27 and TRBJ1-1, with D possibly being TRBD1 (6 bases). CDR1 MNHEY and CDR2 SMNVEV come from the germline V gene (reference sequence). The length of the CDR3 is 15 residues. The germline V and J ends were trimmed by 5 bases and 1 base, with 14 bases remaining between them. In DNA form, the CDR3 reads TGTGCCAGCAGTACGTGGACAGCCAGGAACACTGAAGCTTTCTTT. Amino acid sequence: CASSTWTARNTEAFF.

V gene TRBV5-1 combines with J gene TRBJ2-3, with TRBD1 matching over 8 bases. Trimming removed 4 bases from V and 2 bases from J; junction bases left unmatched: 6. CDR1 is SGHRS, CDR2 YFSETQ, per germline. The length of the CDR3 is 15 residues. CDR3 nucleotide sequence: TGCGCCAGCAGCCTGGCGGACAGGGACACAGATACGCAGTATTTT. It translates to CASSLADRDTDTQYF.

This chain joins TRBV5-6 and TRBJ1-4; D not certain. Germline CDR1 is SGHDT and CDR2 is YYEEEE. This CDR3 region has 13 residues. V was cut by 4 bases and J by 7 bases, with 11 bases left in between. CDR3 region: CASSPSEGEKLFF. As DNA, the CDR3 is TGTGCCAGCAGCCCCAGTGAAGGTGAAAAACTGTTTTTT.

The rearrangement joins TRBV28 to TRBJ2-1, with a possible D match to TRBD1 (5 bases). CDR1 and CDR2 from the germline V gene are MDHEN and SYDVKM. The CDR3 has 14 amino acids. V lost 1 base to trimming and J lost 4 bases, with 8 bases between them. For the CDR3, the DNA is TGTGCCAGCAGTTTATTGGGGCGGTACAATGAGCAGTTCTTC. Amino acid sequence: CASSLLGRYNEQFF.

The J gene is TRBJ2-7, the V gene TRBV27; no reliable D call. CDR1 is MNHEY, CDR2 SMNVEV, per germline (reference sequence). This CDR3 spans 13 amino acids. Trimming shortened V by 2 bases and J by 0 bases, and 5 bases separated the two germline ends. The DNA of the CDR3 is TGTGCCAGCAGTTTAAGGACCTCCTACGAGCAGTACTTC. The encoded protein is CASSLRTSYEQYF.

This chain connects TRBV15 to TRBJ2-4; either TRBD1 or TRBD2 may fit D (5 bases each). Trimming took 3 bases from V and 6 from J, leaving 18 bases between them. Germline loops: CDR1 LNHNV, CDR2 YYDKDF (reference sequence). The CDR3 sequence is 16 residues long. The chain's CDR3 is CATSSNQGVAVNIQYF. CDR3 DNA: TGTGCCACCAGCAGCAACCAGGGAGTGGCGGTAAACATTCAGTACTTC.

The chain has TRBV27 and TRBJ2-7; a possible D gene is TRBD1 (6 bases). Trimming pared 0 bases from V and 2 bases from J, leaving 11 bases between. CDR3 size: 15 residues. Germline-derived CDR1 and CDR2 are MNHEY and SMNVEV (reference sequence). CDR3 protein: CASSLSRQGTYEQYF. The CDR3 DNA reads TGTGCCAGCAGTTTATCCCGGCAGGGGACCTACGAGCAGTACTTC.

The chain combines TRBV19 with TRBJ2-3; 7 bases map to TRBD2. V was pared by 3 bases and J by 3 bases, with 9 bases of the junction left unmatched. The CDR3 is made up of 16 amino acids. Per germline, CDR1 LNHDA and CDR2 SQIVND (reference sequence). This CDR3 is CASSIRLRTSTDTQYF. In nucleotides, the CDR3 is TGTGCCAGTAGTATCCGCTTACGGACTAGTACAGATACGCAGTATTTT. The full variable domain, with the rest looked up from reference TRBV19 and TRBJ2-3, is DGGITQSPKYLFRKEGQNVTLSCEQNLNHDAMYWYRQDPGQGLRLIYYSQIVNDFQKGDIAEGYSVSREKKESFPLTVTSAQKNPTAFYLCASSIRLRTSTDTQYFGPGTRLTVL.

The chain uses TRBV27 and TRBJ2-3; TRBD2 agrees at 9 bases. Trimming at V came to 2 bases and at J to 2 bases, leaving 2 bases not matched to a gene. The CDR3 loop spans 15 amino acids. The germline gives CDR1 MNHEY, CDR2 SMNVEV (reference sequence). The CDR3 spells CASSLSGGITDTQYF. The DNA for the CDR3 is TGTGCCAGCAGTTTAAGCGGGGGGATCACAGATACGCAGTATTTT.

This clone was observed a single time. The genes are TRBV28 and TRBJ1-5, with no clear D. Trimming stripped 10 bases from V and 5 bases from J, with 24 bases between. CDR1 MDHEN and CDR2 SYDVKM come from the germline V gene. This CDR3 contains 16 residues. The CDR3 is CATTHHRGGAHQPQHF. DNA for the CDR3: TGTGCCACCACCCACCACCGTGGCGGCGCCCATCAGCCCCAGCATTTT.

The chain uses TRBV20-1 and TRBJ2-7; D remains ambiguous. Germline CDR1 is DFQATT and CDR2 is SNEGSKA (reference sequence). With 6 bases removed from V and 0 bases from J, the gap between germline ends came to 6 bases. The CDR3 contains 11 residues. CDR3 protein: CSASHSYEQYF. The CDR3 DNA is TGCAGTGCCTCGCACTCCTACGAGCAGTACTTC.

The chain couples TRBV2 to TRBJ2-4; 12 bases are shared with TRBD2. CDR1 SNHLY and CDR2 FYNNEI come from the germline V gene. The junction had 14 bases not matched to a gene; V was cut back by 5 bases and J by 3 bases. This CDR3 region has 19 residues. The CDR3 DNA follows: TGTGCCAGCAGTTCAACCGGGACTAGCGGGTTGGGGGGCAAAAACATTCAGTACTTC. The encoded protein is CASSSTGTSGLGGKNIQYF.

This rearrangement joins TRBV4-1 to TRBJ2-7; 12 nucleotides line up with TRBD2. J was trimmed by 3 bases and V by 2 bases; bases with no gene match: 2. The length of the CDR3 is 15 residues. Looked up from germline, CDR1 is MGHRA and CDR2 is YSYEKL. CDR3 protein: CASSQPTSGGYEQYF. For the CDR3, the DNA is TGCGCCAGCAGCCAACCGACTAGCGGGGGCTACGAGCAGTACTTC.

The chain uses TRBV6-1 and TRBJ2-5; D uncertain. This CDR3 has 15 amino acids. The germline V and J ends were trimmed by 1 base and 2 bases, with 11 bases remaining between them. CDR1 MNHNS and CDR2 SASEGT come from the germline V gene. DNA for the CDR3: TGTGCCAGCAGTGAAGGTACCAGATGGCAAGAGACCCAGTACTTC. Residues: CASSEGTRWQETQYF.

The V gene is TRBV28, the J gene TRBJ1-2; D unresolved. V dropped 2 bases and J dropped 3 bases, with 19 bases sitting between them. The CDR3 totals 17 residues. CDR1 is MDHEN, CDR2 SYDVKM, per germline. CDR3 protein: CASSLMLAVAAHYGYTF. The CDR3 DNA reads as TGTGCCAGCAGTTTAATGCTGGCTGTGGCTGCACACTATGGCTACACCTTC.

The chain joins TRBV5-5 to TRBJ1-5; D is possibly TRBD1 (5 bases). Germline CDR1 and CDR2: SGHKS and YYEKEE (reference sequence). Trimming stripped 2 bases from V and 6 bases from J, with 12 bases between. The CDR3 sequence is 14 residues long. The DNA for the CDR3 is TGTGCCAGCAGCTTTGTAGTGGGGGGTCAGCCCCAGCATTTT. Protein product: CASSFVVGGQPQHF.

The V and J genes are TRBV28 and TRBJ2-7; tentative D call: TRBD1 (6 bases). V was pared by 1 base and J by 6 bases, with 16 bases between. This CDR3 region has 15 residues. From germline, CDR1 is MDHEN and CDR2 SYDVKM. CDR3 residues: CASSLSGDLDAEQYF. In nucleotides, the CDR3 is TGTGCCAGCAGTTTATCAGGGGATCTCGACGCCGAGCAGTACTTC.

The gene calls are TRBV11-2 and TRBJ1-4, with TRBD1 identical over 7 bases. The CDR3 is 15 amino acids. Per the germline V gene, CDR1 is SGHAT and CDR2 is FQNNGV. V shed 5 bases, J shed 2 bases, and the junction held 5 bases outside the gene matches. The CDR3 reads CASSTRTGTNEKLFF. The CDR3 nucleotides read TGTGCCAGCAGCACCCGGACAGGCACTAATGAAAAACTGTTTTTT.

The chain links TRBV28 to TRBJ2-3, with D possibly TRBD2 on 5 matching bases. The CDR3 is 14 amino acids. CDR1 and CDR2 (germline): MDHEN, SYDVKM. Trimming left V 2 bases short and J 2 bases short, with 8 bases between. The CDR3 coding sequence is TGTGCCAGCAGTTTAGGTCTAGCCACAGATACGCAGTATTTT. Its protein product is CASSLGLATDTQYF.

This chain links TRBV19 with TRBJ2-6; no firm D call. CDR1 is LNHDA, CDR2 SQIVND, per germline (reference sequence). CDR3 length: 13 amino acids. V was shortened by 7 bases and J by 3 bases, with 7 bases between the two germline ends. CDR3 DNA sequence: TGTGCCAGTACCCTTCTTGGGGCCAACGTCCTGACTTTC. It is translated as CASTLLGANVLTF.

This chain joins TRBV5-1 and TRBJ2-1; 11 bases are shared with TRBD1. Germline-derived CDR1 and CDR2 are SGHRS and YFSETQ. The CDR3 consists of 15 residues. The trim removed 3 bases at V and 4 bases at J, leaving 3 bases unmatched. The CDR3 coding sequence is TGCGCCAGCAGCTCAGGACAGGGGGCGTACAATGAGCAGTTCTTC. Translation: CASSSGQGAYNEQFF.

A single count supports this clone. The rearrangement links TRBV21-1 to TRBJ1-3; no check of the table's D call, TRBD1, against the DNA was made. TRBV21-1 is a documented pseudogene. This CDR3 has 16 amino acids. Here the CDR3 reads CASSPRRGETGNTIYF. In DNA, the CDR3 is TGTGCCAGCAGCCCCCGCAGGGGAGAGACTGGAAACACCATATATTTT.

This clone was detected only once. The chain carries TRBV5-1 and TRBJ2-1, with TRBD2 identical over 7 bases. J was trimmed by 2 bases and V by 7 bases; bases with no gene match: 6. Germline assignment: CDR1 SGHRS and CDR2 YFSETQ. CDR3 length: 14 amino acids. CDR3 in DNA: TGCGCCAGCTGCCGGGAGGTACCCTACAATGAGCAGTTCTTC. Protein product: CASCREVPYNEQFF.

This sequence joins TRBV6-1 and TRBJ1-1; the D gene is possibly TRBD1 (6 bases). Trimming shortened V by 6 bases and J by 1 base, and 9 bases separated the two germline ends. Per germline, CDR1 MNHNS and CDR2 SASEGT. The CDR3 is 13 amino acids. The CDR3 DNA follows: TGTGCCAGCAGACAGGGCCCGAACACTGAAGCTTTCTTT. Translated: CASRQGPNTEAFF.

This chain connects TRBV7-9 to TRBJ2-3; 12 bases fit TRBD2. Germline V gene lookup returns CDR1 SEHNR and CDR2 FQNEAQ (reference sequence). The CDR3 consists of 17 residues. V was clipped by 5 bases and J by 2 bases; unmatched bases: 8. The CDR3 region has the DNA TGTGCCAGCAGCCCCACTGGACTAGCGGGGACCACAGATACGCAGTATTTT. Translation: CASSPTGLAGTTDTQYF.